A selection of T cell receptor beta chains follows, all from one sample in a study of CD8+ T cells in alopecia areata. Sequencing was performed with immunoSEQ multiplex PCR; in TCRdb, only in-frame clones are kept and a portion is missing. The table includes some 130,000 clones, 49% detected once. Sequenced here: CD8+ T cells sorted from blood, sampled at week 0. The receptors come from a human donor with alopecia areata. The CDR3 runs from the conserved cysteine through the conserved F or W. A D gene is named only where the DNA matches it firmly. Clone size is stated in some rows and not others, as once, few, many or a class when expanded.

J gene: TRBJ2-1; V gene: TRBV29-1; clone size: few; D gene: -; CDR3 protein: CSAVSYNEQFF; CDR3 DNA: TGCAGCGCCGTCTCCTACAATGAGCAGTTCTTC
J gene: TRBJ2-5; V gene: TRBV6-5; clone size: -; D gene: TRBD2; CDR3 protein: CASSYSGLAGETQYF; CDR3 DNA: TGTGCCAGCAGTTACTCCGGACTAGCTGGTGAGACCCAGTACTTC
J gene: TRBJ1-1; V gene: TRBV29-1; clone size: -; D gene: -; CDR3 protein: CSATSTNTEAFF; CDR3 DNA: TGCAGCGCCACATCGACGAACACTGAAGCTTTCTTT
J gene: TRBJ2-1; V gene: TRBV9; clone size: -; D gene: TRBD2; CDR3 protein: CASSVAGGAYEQFF; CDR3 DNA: TGTGCCAGCAGCGTAGCCGGGGGGGCATATGAGCAGTTCTTC
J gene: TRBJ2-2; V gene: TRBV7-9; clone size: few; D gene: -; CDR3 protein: CASSSTLAGELFF; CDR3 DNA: TGTGCCAGCAGCTCAACATTAGCCGGGGAGCTGTTTTTT
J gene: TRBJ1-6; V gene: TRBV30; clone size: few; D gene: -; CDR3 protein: CAWSVLGIGTSPLHF; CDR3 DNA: TGTGCCTGGAGTGTACTGGGTATCGGCACTTCACCCCTCCACTTT
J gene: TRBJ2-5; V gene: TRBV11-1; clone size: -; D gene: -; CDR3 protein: CASSFLEKETQYF; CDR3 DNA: TGTGCCAGCAGCTTTTTAGAAAAAGAGACCCAGTACTTC
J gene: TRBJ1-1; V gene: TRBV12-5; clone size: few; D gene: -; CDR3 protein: CASGVGHTEAFF; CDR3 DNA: TGTGCTAGTGGGGTGGGGCACACTGAAGCTTTCTTT
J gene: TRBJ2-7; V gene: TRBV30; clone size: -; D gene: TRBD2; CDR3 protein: CACRLAGRTSYEQYF; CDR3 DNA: TGTGCCTGCCGACTAGCGGGACGAACCTCCTACGAGCAGTACTTC
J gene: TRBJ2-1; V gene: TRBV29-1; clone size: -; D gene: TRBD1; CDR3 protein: CSVELGQEDNEQFF; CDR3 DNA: TGCAGCGTTGAATTGGGACAGGAGGACAATGAGCAGTTCTTC
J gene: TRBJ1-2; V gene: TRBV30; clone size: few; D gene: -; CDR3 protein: CAWSWGRGGNYGYTF; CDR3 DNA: TGTGCCTGGAGTTGGGGCCGCGGGGGTAACTATGGCTACACCTTC
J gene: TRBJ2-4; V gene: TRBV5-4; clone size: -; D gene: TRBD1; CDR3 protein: CASNNGQENIQYF; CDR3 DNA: TGTGCCAGCAACAATGGACAGGAAAACATTCAGTACTTC
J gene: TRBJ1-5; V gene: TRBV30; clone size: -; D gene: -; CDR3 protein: CAWSVPEGNQPQHF; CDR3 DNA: TGTGCCTGGAGTGTACCGGAGGGAAATCAGCCCCAGCATTTT
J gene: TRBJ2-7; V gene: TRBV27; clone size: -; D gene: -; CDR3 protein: CASSLSGNPEQYF; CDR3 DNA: TGTGCCAGCAGTTTATCGGGTAATCCCGAGCAGTACTTC
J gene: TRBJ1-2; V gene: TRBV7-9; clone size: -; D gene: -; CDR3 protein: CASSFGGRDYGYTF; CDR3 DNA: TGTGCCAGCAGCTTTGGTGGCAGGGACTATGGCTACACCTTC
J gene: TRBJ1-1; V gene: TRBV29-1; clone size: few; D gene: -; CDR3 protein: CSVEDRASPAAAFF; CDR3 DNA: TGCAGCGTTGAAGATCGGGCTTCCCCGGCGGCAGCTTTCTTT
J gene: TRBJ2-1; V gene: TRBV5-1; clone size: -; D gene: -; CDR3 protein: CASSLEGGSYNEQFF; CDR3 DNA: TGCGCCAGCAGCTTGGAGGGGGGTTCCTACAATGAGCAGTTCTTC
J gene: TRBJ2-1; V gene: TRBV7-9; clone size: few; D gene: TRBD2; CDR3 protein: CASRGGLANEQFF; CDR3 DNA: TGTGCCAGCAGGGGGGGACTAGCAAATGAGCAGTTCTTC